This TCR beta chain was sequenced in a study of blood T cell repertoires in COVID-19. All enrollees were roughly 18 to 100 years old and from some 24 US areas. The study assigned cohorts using participant-reported clinical history. Repertoires were generated with immunoSEQ multiplex PCR, while TCRdb's copy carries only in-frame clones and drops some. The sample has just over 250,000 clones; around 80% are singletons. The TCR comes from a man aged 30 to 45 with acute COVID-19. The sample taken for sequencing was PBMCs or T cells enriched from blood (not recorded which).

The CDR3 reads CASSEGAGGGTEAFF. The CDR3 coding sequence is TGTGCCAGCAGTGAAGGCGCAGGGGGTGGCACTGAAGCTTTCTTT. The J gene is TRBJ1-1, the V gene TRBV6-1; 7 nucleotides align to TRBD1. In germline, CDR1 is MNHNS, CDR2 SASEGT. The CDR3 runs 15 residues. With 1 base clipped from V and 4 bases from J, the junction kept 6 bases outside the gene matches.